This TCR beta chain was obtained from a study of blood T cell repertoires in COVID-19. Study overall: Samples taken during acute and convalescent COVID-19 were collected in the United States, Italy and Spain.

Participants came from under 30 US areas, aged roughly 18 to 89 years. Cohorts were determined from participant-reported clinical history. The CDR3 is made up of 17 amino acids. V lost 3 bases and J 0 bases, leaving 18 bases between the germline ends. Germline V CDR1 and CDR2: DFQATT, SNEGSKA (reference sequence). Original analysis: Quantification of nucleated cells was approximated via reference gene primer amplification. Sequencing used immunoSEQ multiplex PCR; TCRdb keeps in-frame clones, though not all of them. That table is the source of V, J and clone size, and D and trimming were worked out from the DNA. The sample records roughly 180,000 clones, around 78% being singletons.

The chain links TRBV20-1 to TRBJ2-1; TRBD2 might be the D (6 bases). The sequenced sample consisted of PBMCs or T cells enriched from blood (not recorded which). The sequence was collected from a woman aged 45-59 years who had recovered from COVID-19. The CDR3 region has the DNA TGCAGTGCTAGTGGGCTAGCGAGCACCCTCTCCTACAATGAGCAGTTCTTC. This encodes CSASGLASTLSYNEQFF.